This T cell receptor (beta chain) comes out of a study of T cell responses to AZD1222 COVID-19 vaccine. Profiling relied on immunoSEQ multiplex PCR, and the TCRdb table lists in-frame clones only, not all of them. The sample lists some 120,000 clones; around 87% were seen once. This CDR3 is 14 amino acids long. Germline V gene data show CDR1 as MGHRA and CDR2 as YSYEKL. The germline V and J ends were trimmed by 0 bases and 4 bases, with 9 bases remaining between them. The sequenced sample was peripheral blood, obtained on day 0 of AZD1222 vaccination. The chain carries TRBV4-1 and TRBJ1-2; D unresolved. The source is an adult in good health. The CDR3 loop is CASSQDRPAYGYTF. The DNA for the CDR3 is TGCGCCAGCAGCCAAGATCGGCCAGCCTATGGCTACACCTTC.